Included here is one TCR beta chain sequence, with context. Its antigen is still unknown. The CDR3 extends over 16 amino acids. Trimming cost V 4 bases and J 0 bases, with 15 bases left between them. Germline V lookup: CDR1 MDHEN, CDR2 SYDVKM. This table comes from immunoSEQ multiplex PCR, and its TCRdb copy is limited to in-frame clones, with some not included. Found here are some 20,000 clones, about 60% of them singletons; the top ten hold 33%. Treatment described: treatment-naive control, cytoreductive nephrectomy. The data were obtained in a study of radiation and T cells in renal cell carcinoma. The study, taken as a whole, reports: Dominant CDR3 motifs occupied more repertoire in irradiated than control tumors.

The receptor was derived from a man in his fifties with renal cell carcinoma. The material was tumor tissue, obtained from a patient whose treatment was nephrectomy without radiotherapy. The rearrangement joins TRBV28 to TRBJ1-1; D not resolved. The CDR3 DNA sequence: TGTGCCAGCAGTTCCCTGAAGAGGGAGCTGAACACTGAAGCTTTCTTT. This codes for CASSSLKRELNTEAFF.